This record covers a single TCR beta chain. The sample comes from a study of CD8 T cells in ankylosing spondylitis. Using its own MiXCR run on the 5' RACE reads, TCRdb lists one record per CDR3 protein. The table records around 100,000 distinct CDR3 sequences, around 24% of them present only once. Source material: synovial fluid, either unsorted or a sorted T cell fraction (not recorded which). This receptor was taken from a male donor with ankylosing spondylitis.

CDR3: CASSEQGHEQYF. The CDR3 DNA is TGTGCCAGCAGCGAGCAGGGTCACGAGCAGTACTTC. The chain combines TRBV12-3 or TRBV12-4 with TRBJ2-7, with D tentatively TRBD1 (5 bases). The V end lost 6 bases, the J end lost 5 bases, and 11 bases lay between the germline ends. The CDR3 covers 12 residues.